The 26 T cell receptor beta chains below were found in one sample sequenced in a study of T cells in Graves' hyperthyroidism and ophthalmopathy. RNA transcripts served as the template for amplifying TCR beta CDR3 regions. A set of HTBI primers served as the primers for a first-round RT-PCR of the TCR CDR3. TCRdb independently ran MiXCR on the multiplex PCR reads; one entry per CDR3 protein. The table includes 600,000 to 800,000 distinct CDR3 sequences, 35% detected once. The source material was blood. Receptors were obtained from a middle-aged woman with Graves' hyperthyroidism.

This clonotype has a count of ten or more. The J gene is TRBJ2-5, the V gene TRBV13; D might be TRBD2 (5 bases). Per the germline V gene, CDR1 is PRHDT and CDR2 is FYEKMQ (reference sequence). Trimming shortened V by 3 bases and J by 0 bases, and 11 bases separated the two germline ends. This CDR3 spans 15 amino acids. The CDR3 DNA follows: TGTGCCAGCAGCTTCCTCGGGAACCACCAAGAGACCCAGTACTTC. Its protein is CASSFLGNHQETQYF.

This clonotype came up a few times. CDR3 in amino acids: CASRATSGISYEQYF. CDR3 DNA sequence: TGTGCCAGCAGGGCAACTAGCGGCATCTCCTACGAGCAGTACTTC. V usage is TRBV25-1 and J usage is TRBJ2-7; TRBD2 matches at 8 bases. Germline V lookup: CDR1 MGHDK, CDR2 SYGVNS. V shed 6 bases and J 0 bases; nucleotides not matched to a gene: 7. The CDR3 consists of 15 residues.

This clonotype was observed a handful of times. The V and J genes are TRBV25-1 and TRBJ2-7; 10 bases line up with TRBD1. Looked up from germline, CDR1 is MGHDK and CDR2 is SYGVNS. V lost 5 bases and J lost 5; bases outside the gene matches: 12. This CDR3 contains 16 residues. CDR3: CASSFDPGTGDHEQYF. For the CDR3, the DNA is TGTGCCAGCAGTTTTGACCCCGGGACAGGGGACCACGAGCAGTACTTC.

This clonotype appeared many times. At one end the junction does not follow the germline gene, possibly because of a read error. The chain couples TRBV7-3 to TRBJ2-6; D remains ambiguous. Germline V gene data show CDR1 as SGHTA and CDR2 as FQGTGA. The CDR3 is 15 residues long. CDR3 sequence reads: CASSQERPGANVLTF. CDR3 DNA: TGCGCCAGCAGCCAAGAGAGGCCTGGGGCCAACGTCCTGACTTTC.

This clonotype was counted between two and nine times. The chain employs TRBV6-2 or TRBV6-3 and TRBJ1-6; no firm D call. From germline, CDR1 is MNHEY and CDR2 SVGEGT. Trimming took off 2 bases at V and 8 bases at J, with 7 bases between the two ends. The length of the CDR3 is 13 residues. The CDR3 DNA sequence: TGTGCCAGCAGTTACAGAAGAGATTCACCCCTCCACTTT. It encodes CASSYRRDSPLHF.

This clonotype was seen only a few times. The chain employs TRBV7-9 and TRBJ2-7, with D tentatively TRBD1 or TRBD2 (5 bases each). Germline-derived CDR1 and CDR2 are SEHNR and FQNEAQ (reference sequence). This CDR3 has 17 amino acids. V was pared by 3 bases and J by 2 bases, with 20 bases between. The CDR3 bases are TGTGCCAGCAGCTTTCGGTACCTTTGGGGGACCCCCTACGAGCAGTACTTC. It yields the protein CASSFRYLWGTPYEQYF.

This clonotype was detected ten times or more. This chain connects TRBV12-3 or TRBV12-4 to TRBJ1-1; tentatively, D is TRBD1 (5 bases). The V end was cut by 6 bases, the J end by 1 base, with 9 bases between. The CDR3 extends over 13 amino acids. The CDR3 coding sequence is TGTGCCAGCAGAGCACAGGAGAACACTGAAGCTTTCTTT. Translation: CASRAQENTEAFF.

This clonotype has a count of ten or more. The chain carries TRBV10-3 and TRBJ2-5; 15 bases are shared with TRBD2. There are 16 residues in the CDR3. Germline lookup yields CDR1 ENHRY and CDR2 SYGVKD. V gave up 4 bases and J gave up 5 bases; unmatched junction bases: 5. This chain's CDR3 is CAISGTSGGASETQYF. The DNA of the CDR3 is TGTGCCATCAGTGGGACTAGCGGGGGGGCCTCGGAGACCCAGTACTTC.

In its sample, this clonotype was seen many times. CDR3 sequence: CASSYSTGTEAFF. DNA of the CDR3: TGTGCCAGCAGTTACTCTACCGGGACTGAAGCTTTCTTT. The rearrangement uses TRBV6-5 and TRBJ1-1, with D unresolved. Germline V lookup: CDR1 MNHEY, CDR2 SVGAGI. CDR3 size: 13 residues. Trimming cost V 0 bases and J 5 bases, with 7 bases left between them.

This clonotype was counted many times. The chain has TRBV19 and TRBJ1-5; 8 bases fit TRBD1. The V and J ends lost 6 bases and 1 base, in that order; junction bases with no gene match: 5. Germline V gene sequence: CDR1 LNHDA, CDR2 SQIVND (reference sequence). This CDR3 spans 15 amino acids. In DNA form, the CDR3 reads TGTGCCAGTAGCCCGACAGGGGAGAGCAATCAGCCCCAGCATTTT. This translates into CASSPTGESNQPQHF.

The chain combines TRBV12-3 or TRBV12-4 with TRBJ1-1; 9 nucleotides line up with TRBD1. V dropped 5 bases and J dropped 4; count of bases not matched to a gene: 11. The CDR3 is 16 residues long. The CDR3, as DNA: TGTGCCAGCAGTACTACCGGGACAGGGAGGGCCACTGAAGCTTTCTTT. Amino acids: CASSTTGTGRATEAFF.

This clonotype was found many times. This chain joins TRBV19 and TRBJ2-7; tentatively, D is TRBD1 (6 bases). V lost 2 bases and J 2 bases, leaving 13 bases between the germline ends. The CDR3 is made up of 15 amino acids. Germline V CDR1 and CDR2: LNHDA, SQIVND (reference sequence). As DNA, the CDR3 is TGTGCCAGTAGTATACGTAGCAGGGGTACCTACGAGCAGTACTTC. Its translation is CASSIRSRGTYEQYF. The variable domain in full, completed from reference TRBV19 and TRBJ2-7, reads DGGITQSPKYLFRKEGQNVTLSCEQNLNHDAMYWYRQDPGQGLRLIYYSQIVNDFQKGDIAEGYSVSREKKESFPLTVTSAQKNPTAFYLCASSIRSRGTYEQYFGPGTRLTVT.

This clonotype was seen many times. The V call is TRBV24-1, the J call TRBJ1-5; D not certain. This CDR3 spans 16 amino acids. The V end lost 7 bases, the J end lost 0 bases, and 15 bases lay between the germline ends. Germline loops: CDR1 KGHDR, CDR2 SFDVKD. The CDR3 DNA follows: TGTGCCACCAGAACGGCGGCGATTTATAGCAATCAGCCCCAGCATTTT. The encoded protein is CATRTAAIYSNQPQHF.

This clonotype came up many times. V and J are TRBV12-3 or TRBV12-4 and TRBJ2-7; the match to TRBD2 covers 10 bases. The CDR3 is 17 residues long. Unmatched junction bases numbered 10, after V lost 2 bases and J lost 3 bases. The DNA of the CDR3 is TGTGCCAGCAGTTTACGATGGCTAGCGGGAGTTAACTACGAGCAGTACTTC. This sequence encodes CASSLRWLAGVNYEQYF.

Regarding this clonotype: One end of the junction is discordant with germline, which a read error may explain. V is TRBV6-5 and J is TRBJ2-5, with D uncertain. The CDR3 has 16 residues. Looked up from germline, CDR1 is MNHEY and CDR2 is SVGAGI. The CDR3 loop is CAISYSHEVHQETQYF. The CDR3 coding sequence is TGTGCCATCAGTTACTCTCACGAAGTTCACCAAGAGACCCAGTACTTC.

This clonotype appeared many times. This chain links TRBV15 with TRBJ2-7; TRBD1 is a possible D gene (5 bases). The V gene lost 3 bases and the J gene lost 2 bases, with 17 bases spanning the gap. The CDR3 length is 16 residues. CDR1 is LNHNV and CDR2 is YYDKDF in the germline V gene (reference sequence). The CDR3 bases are TGTGCCACCAGCAGTTCGACAGATACCCCCCCCTACGAGCAGTACTTC. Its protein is CATSSSTDTPPYEQYF.

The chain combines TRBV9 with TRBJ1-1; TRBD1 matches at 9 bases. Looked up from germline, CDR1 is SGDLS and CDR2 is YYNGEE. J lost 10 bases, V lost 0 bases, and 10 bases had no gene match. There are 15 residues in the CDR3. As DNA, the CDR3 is TGTGCCAGCAGCGTAGAGGGGACAGGGTTCCAGCGAGCTTTCTTT. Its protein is CASSVEGTGFQRAFF.

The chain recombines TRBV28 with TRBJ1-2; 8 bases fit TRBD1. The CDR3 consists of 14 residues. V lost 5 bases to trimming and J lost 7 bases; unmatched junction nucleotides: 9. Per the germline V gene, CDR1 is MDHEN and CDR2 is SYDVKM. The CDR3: CASSPGDRWIGYTF. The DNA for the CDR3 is TGTGCCAGCAGTCCGGGGGACAGGTGGATTGGCTACACCTTC.

The CDR3 loop is CAKRREKKQGAKAYEQYF. The DNA for the CDR3 is TGTGCCAAACGCCGCGAAAAGAAACAGGGCGCTAAGGCCTACGAGCAGTACTTC. The chain is built from TRBV25-1 and TRBJ2-7, with D possibly matching TRBD1 (6 bases). This CDR3 contains 18 residues. Germline values: CDR1 MGHDK, CDR2 SYGVNS. V lost 10 bases and J 2 bases, leaving 30 bases between the germline ends.

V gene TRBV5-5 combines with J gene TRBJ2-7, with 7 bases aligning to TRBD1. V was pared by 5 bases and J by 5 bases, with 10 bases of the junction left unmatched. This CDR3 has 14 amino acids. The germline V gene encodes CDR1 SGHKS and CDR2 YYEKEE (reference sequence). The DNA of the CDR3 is TGTGCCAGCAGTGAACAGGGGAGTAACGACGAGCAGTACTTC. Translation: CASSEQGSNDEQYF.

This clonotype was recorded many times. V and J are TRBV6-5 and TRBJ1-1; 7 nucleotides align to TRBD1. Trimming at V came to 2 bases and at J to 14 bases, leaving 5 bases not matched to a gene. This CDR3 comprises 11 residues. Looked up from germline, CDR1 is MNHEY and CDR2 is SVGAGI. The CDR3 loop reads CASSYQDRRFF. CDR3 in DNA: TGTGCCAGCAGTTACCAGGACAGGCGATTCTTT.

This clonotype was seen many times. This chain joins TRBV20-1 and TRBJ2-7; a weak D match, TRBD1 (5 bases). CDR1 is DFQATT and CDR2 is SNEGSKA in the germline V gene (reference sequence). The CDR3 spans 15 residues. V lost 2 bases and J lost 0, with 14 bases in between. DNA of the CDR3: TGCAGTGCTAGAATGGACGTAAGGGGCTCCTACGAGCAGTACTTC. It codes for CSARMDVRGSYEQYF.

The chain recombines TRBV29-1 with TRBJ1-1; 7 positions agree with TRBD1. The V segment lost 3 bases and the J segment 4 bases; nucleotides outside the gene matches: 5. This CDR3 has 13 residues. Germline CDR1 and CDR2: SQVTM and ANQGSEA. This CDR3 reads CSVDDRAGTEAFF. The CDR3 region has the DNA TGCAGCGTTGACGACAGGGCGGGCACTGAAGCTTTCTTT.

The CDR3 sequence: CSVGEGQPQHF. The CDR3 coding sequence is TGCAGCGTTGGAGAGGGGCAGCCCCAGCATTTT. The V call is TRBV29-1, the J call TRBJ1-5, with a tentative D call TRBD1 (5 bases). The germline V gene encodes CDR1 SQVTM and CDR2 ANQGSEA. Trimming shortened V by 4 bases and J by 7 bases, and 8 bases separated the two germline ends. The CDR3 is 11 amino acids.

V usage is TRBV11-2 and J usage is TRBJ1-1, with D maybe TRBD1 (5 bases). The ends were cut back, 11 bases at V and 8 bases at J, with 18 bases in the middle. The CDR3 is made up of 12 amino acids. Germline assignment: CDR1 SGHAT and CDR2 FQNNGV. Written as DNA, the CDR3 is TGTGCCTGGAGGCGGGGACGGTCGGAAGCTTTCTTT. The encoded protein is CAWRRGRSEAFF.

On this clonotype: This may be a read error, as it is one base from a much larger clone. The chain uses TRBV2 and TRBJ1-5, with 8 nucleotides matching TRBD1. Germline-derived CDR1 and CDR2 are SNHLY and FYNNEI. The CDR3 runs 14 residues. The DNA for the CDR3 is TGTGCCAGCAGTGGAGCAGGGGGCAAGCAGCCCCAGCATTTT. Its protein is CASSGAGGKQPQHF. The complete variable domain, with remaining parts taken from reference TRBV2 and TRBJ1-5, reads EPEVTQTPSHQVTQMGQEVILRCVPISNHLYFYWYRQILGQKVEFLVSFYNNEISEKSEIFDDQFSVERPDGSNFTLKIRSTKLEDSAMYFCASSGAGGKQPQHFGDGTRLSIL.